This T cell receptor beta chain was captured in a study of T cell repertoires in cytomegalovirus infection (dated by TCRdb to between 2018 and 2021). Looking at the study overall: The peptide stimulations were aimed at well-studied HLA-B-restricted epitopes as well as recently identified HLA-C-restricted CMV epitopes, whose presentation resists viral immunomodulation. Because public TCR beta signatures pointed to carriage of CMV infection together with the matching HLA type, the HLA type of each donor mattered for the analysis.

The sample's treatment or condition label is to be understood as: in vitro stimulation with specific CMV peptide epitopes to enrich CMV-specific T cells. This clonotype was found once. The antigen it binds to is not known. Base qualities are not at hand, and no much larger clone is one base apart. One read gives only weak evidence. The run used an Illumina HiSeq 1500. The raw public data were reprocessed by TCRdb itself: fastp quality trimming at Q25, MiXCR clonotype calling, in-frame beta chains only. Every CDR3 protein is listed once, alongside the most common genes and DNA of its rows. The table for this sample lists 700,000 to 900,000 distinct CDR3 sequences; under 35% of them were counted only once. Around 12% of the sample comes from the top ten. What the authors observed across the whole study: In both this cohort and an independent cohort of 350 or so donors, the cumulative frequency of public TCR beta family members distinguished carriers of CMV infection plus the relevant HLA type. The ex vivo response was dominated by HLA-C-restricted CMV-specific TCR beta clonotypes, which also provided the single most frequent clonotype in two of eight donors.

Trimming accounts for 5 bases at V and 7 bases at J, while the number of junction bases matched to no gene is 4. CDR1 and CDR2 were assigned from the germline V gene (reference sequence) as SEHNR and FQNEAQ. The CDR3 covers 12 residues, taking in both the cysteine and the phenylalanine. Just CDR3 DNA is preserved here, 36 bases in frame from base 1. The sample in question was cultured CD8+ T cells from PBMCs, obtained from culture after CMV antigen stimulation. The receptor was isolated from a human donor in good health (CMV status not recorded). Some clones in this sample may be carry-over from other donors' samples. The sequence joins TRBV7-9 to TRBJ1-2; 7 of the junction bases match TRBD1. The CDR3 sequence is CASSPTGVGYTF. The DNA sequence follows: TGTGCCAGCAGCCCCACAGGGGTTGGCTACACCTTC.